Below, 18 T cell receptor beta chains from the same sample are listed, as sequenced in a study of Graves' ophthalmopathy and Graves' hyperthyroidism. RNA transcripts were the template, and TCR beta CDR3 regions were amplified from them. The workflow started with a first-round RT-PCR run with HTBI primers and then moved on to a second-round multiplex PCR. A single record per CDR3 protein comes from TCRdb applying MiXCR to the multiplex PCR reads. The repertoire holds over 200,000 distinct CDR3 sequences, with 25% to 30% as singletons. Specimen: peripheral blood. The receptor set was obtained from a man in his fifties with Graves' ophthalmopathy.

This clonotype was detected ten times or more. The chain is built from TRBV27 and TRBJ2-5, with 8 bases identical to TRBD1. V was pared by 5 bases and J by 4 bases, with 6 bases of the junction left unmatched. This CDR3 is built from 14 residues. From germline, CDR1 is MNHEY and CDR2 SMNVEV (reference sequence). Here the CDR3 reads CASSLRQGSETQYF. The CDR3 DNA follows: TGTGCCAGCAGTCTTCGACAGGGGTCAGAGACCCAGTACTTC.

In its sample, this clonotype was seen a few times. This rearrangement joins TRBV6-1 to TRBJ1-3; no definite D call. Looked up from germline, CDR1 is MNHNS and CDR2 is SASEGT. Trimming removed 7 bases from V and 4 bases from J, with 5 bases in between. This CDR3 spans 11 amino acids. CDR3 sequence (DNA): TGTGCCAGCACCGAGGGAAACACCATATATTTT. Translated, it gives CASTEGNTIYF.

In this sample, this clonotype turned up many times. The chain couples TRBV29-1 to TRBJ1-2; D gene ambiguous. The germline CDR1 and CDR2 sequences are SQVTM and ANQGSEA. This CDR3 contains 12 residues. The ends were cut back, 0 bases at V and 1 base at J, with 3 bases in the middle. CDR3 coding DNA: TGCAGCGTTGAAGATCTTAACTATGGCTACACCTTC. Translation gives CSVEDLNYGYTF. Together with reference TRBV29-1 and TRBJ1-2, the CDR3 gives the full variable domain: SAVISQKPSRDICQRGTSLTIQCQVDSQVTMMFWYRQQPGQSLTLIATANQGSEATYESGFVIDKFPISRPNLTFSTLTVSNMSPEDSSIYLCSVEDLNYGYTFGSGTRLTVV.

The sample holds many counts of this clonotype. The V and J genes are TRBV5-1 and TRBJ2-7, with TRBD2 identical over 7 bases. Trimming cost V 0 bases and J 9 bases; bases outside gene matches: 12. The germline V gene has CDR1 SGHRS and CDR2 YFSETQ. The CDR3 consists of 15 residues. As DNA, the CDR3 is TGCGCCAGCAGCTTGGACCTAGCGGAGAATCGGGCGCAGTACTTC. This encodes CASSLDLAENRAQYF.

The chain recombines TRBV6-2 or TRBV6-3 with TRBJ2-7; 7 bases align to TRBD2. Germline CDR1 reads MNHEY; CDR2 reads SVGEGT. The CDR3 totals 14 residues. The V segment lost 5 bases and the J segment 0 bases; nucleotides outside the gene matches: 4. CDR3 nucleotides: TGTGCCAGCAGTACCCGGACTAGCTCCTACGAGCAGTACTTC. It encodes CASSTRTSSYEQYF.

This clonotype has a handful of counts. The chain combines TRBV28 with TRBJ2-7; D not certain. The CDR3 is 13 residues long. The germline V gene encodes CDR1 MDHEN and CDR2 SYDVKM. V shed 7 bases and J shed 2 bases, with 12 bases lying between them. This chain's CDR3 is CASIGDPTYEQYF. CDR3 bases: TGTGCCAGCATAGGCGACCCCACCTACGAGCAGTACTTC.

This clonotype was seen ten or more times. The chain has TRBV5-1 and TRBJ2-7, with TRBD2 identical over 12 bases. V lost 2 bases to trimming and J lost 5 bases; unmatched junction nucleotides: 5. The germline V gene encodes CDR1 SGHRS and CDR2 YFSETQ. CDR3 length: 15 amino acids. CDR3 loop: CASSLRLAGVDEQYF. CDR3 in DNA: TGCGCCAGCAGCTTAAGACTAGCGGGAGTAGACGAGCAGTACTTC.

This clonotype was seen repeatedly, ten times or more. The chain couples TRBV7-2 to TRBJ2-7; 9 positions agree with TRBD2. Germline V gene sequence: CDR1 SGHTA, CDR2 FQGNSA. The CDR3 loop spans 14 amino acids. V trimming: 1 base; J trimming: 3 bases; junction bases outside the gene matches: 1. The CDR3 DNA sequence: TGTGCCAGCAGCTTAGGGACTAGCGACTACGAGCAGTACTTC. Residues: CASSLGTSDYEQYF.

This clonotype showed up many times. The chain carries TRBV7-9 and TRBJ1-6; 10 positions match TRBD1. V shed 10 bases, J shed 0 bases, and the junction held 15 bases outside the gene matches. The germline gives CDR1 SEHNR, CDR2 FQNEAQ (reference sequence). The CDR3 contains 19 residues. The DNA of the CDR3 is TGTGCCATCATGACAACGGGACAGGGGACTAGCTCCTATAATTCACCCCTCCACTTT. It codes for CAIMTTGQGTSSYNSPLHF.

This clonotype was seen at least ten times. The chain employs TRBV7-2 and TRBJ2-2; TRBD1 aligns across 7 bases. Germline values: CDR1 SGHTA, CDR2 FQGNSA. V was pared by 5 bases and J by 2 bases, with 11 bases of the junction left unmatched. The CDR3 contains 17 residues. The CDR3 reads CASSQPGTDLNTGELFF. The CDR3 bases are TGTGCCAGCAGCCAACCCGGGACAGACCTTAACACCGGGGAGCTGTTTTTT.

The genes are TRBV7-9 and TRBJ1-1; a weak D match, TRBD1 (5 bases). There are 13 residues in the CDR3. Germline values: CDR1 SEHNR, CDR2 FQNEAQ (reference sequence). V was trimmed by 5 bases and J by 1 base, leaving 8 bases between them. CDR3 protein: CASSDTGNTEAFF. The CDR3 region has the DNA TGTGCCAGCAGCGACACAGGGAACACTGAAGCTTTCTTT.

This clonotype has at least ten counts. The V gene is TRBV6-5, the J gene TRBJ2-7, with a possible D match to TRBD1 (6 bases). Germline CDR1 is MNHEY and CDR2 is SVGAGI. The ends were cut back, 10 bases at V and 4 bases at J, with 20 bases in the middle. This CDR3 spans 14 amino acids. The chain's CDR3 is CATHPQGPLYEQYF. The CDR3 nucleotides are TGTGCCACCCACCCCCAGGGGCCGCTTTACGAGCAGTACTTC.

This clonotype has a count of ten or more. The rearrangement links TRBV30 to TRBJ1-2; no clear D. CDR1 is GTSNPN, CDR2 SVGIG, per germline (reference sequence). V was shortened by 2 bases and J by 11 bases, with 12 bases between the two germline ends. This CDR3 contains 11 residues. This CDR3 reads CAWSLYDIYTF. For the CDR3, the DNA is TGTGCCTGGAGTCTCTACGATATTTACACCTTC.

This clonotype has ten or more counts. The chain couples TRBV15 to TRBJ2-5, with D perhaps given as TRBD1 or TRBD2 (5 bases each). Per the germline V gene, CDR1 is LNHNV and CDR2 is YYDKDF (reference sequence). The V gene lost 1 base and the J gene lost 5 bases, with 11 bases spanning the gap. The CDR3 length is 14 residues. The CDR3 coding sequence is TGTGCCACCAGCAGAGTTTCCAGGGACGAGACCCAGTACTTC. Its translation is CATSRVSRDETQYF.

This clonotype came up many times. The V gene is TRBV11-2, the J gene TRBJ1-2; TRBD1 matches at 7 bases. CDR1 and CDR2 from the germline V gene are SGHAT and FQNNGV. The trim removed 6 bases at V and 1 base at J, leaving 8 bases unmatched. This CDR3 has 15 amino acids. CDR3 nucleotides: TGTGCCAGCAGGAGGGGGACAGCTGATAACTATGGCTACACCTTC. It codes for CASRRGTADNYGYTF.

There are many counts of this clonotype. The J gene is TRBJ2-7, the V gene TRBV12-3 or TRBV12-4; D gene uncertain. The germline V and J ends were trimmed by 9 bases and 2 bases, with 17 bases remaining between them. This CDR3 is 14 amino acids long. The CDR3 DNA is TGTGCCAGTACGGCTGAGGCAAATGCCTACGAGCAGTACTTC. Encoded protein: CASTAEANAYEQYF.

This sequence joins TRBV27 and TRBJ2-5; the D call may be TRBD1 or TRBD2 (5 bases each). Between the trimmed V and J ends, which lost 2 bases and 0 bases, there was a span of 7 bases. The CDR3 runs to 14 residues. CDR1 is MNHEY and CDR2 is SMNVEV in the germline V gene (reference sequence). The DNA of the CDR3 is TGTGCCAGCAGTTTAGTGGGGGACCAAGAGACCCAGTACTTC. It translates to CASSLVGDQETQYF.

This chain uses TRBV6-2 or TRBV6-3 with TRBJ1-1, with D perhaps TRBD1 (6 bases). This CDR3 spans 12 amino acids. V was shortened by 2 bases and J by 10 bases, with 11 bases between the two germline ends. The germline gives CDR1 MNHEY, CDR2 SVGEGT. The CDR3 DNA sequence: TGTGCCAGCAGTTACGTAGGGGGGGCAGCTTTCTTT. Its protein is CASSYVGGAAFF.